A single count supports the clone carrying this T cell receptor (beta chain). This specimen comes from a study of blood T cell repertoires in COVID-19. Study overall: Sample material is recorded as cDNA or gDNA derived from T cells, B-cell-depleted T cells, or PBMCs.

As processed by the authors: For nucleated cells, counts were estimated from reference gene primer amplification. Repertoires were generated with immunoSEQ multiplex PCR, while TCRdb's copy carries only in-frame clones and drops some. V, J and clone size are taken as reported in that table, and D and trimming were inferred from the DNA itself. The sample has about 20,000 clones, roughly nine tenths seen once. This receptor was obtained from a human donor in a cohort sampled during active COVID-19. The specimen sequenced was peripheral blood.

In DNA form, the CDR3 reads TGTGCCAGCAGTTTGAGACAGGGGTTAGACGGCTACACCTTC. This gives the protein CASSLRQGLDGYTF. The chain has TRBV27 and TRBJ1-2; 8 bases are shared with TRBD1. The CDR3 loop spans 14 amino acids. Per germline, CDR1 MNHEY and CDR2 SMNVEV (reference sequence). V was pared by 3 bases and J by 8 bases, with 8 bases of the junction left unmatched.